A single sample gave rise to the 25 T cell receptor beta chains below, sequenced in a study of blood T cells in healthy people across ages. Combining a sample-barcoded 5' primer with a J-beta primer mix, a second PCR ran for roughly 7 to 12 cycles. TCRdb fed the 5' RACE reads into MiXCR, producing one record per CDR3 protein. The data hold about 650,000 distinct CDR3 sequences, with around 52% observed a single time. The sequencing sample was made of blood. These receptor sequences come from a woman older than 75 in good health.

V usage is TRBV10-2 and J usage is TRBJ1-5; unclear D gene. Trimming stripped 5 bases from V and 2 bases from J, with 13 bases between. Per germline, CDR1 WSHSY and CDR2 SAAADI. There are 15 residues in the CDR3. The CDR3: CASSPASRGNQPQHF. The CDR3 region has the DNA TGCGCCAGCAGTCCGGCCAGCCGAGGCAATCAGCCCCAGCATTTT.

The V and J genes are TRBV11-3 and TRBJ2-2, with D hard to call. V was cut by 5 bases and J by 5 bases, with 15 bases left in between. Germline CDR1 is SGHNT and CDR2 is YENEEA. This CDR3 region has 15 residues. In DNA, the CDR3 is TGTGCCAGCAGCGTAGGCCTCGGAAGGACCGGGGAGCTGTTTTTT. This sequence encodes CASSVGLGRTGELFF.

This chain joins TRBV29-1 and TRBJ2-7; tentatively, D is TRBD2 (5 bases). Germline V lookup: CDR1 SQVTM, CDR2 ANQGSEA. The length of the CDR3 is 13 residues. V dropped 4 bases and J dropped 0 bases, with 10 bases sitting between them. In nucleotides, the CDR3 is TGCAGCGTTGGGGTGGGGAGCTCCTACGAGCAGTACTTC. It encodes CSVGVGSSYEQYF.

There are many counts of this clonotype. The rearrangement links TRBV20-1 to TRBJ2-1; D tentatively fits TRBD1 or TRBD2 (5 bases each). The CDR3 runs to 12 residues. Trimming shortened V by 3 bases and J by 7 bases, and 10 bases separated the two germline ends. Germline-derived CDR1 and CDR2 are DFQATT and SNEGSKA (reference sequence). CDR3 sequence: CSASGAWNEQFF. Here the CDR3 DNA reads TGCAGTGCTAGCGGGGCTTGGAATGAGCAGTTCTTC.

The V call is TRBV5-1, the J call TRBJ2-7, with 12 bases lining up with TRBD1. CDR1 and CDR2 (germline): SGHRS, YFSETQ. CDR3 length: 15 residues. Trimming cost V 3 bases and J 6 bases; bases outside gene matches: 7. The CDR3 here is CASSSAGTGGFEQYF. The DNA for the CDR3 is TGCGCCAGCAGCTCCGCCGGGACAGGGGGCTTCGAGCAGTACTTC.

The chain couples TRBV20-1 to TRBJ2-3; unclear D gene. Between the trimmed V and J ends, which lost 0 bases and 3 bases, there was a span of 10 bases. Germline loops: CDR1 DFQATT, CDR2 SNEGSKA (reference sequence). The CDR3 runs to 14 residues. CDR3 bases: TGCAGTGCTAGAGATCCGGGCAGAACAGATACGCAGTATTTT. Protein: CSARDPGRTDTQYF.

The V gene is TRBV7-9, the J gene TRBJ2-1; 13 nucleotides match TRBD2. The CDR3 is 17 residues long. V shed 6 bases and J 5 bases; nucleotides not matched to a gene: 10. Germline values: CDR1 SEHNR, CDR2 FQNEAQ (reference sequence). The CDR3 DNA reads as TGTGCCAGCAGGAAAAATAGGACTAGCGGGGGCAACAATGAGCAGTTCTTC. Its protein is CASRKNRTSGGNNEQFF.

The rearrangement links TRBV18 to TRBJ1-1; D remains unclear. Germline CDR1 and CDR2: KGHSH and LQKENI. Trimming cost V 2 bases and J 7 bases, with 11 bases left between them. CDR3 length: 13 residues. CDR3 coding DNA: TGTGCCAGCTCACCAATCGGAGGAAATGAAGCTTTCTTT. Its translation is CASSPIGGNEAFF.

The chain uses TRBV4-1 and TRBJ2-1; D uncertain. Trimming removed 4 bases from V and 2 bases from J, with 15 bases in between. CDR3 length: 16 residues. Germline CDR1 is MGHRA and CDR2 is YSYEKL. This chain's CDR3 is CASSRHNSGAYNEQFF. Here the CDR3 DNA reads TGCGCCAGCAGCCGTCATAACAGTGGGGCCTACAATGAGCAGTTCTTC.

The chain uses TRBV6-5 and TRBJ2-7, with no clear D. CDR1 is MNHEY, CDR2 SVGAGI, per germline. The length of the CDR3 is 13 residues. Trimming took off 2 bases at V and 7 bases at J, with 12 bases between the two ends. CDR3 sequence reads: CASSYTPREEQYF. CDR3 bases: TGTGCCAGCAGTTACACCCCTCGAGAAGAGCAGTACTTC.

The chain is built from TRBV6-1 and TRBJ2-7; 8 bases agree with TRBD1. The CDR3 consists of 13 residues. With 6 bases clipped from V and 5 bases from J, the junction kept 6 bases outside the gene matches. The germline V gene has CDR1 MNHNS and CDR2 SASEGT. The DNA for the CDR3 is TGTGCCAGCAGACCTACGGACAGGGACGAGCAGTACTTC. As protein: CASRPTDRDEQYF.

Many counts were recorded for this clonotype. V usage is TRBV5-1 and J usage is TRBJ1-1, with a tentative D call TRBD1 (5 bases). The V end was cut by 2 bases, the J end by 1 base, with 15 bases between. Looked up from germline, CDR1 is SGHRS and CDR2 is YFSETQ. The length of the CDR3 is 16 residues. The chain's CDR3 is CASSFAHTGQNTEAFF. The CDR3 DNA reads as TGCGCCAGCAGCTTCGCTCACACAGGACAGAACACTGAAGCTTTCTTT.

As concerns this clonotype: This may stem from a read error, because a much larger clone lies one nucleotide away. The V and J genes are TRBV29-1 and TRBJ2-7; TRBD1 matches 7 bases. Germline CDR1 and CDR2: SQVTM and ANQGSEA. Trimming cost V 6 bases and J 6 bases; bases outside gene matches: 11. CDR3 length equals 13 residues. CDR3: CSVSLRQGAEQYF. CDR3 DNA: TGCAGCGTCAGCCTGAGACAGGGAGCCGAGCAGTACTTC.

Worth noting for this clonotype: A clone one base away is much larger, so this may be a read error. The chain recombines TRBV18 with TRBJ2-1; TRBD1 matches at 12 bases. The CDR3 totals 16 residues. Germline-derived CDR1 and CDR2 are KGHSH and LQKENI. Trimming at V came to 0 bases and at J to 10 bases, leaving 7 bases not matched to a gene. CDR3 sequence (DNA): TGTGCCAGCTCACCACCGCGGGACAGGGGGCAGGGGGAGCAGTTCTTC. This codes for CASSPPRDRGQGEQFF.

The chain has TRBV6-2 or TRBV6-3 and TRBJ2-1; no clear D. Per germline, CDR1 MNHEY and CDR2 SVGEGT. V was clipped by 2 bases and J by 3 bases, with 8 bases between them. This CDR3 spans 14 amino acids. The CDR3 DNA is TGTGCCAGCAGTTACCCGGCAAACTACAATGAGCAGTTCTTC. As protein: CASSYPANYNEQFF.

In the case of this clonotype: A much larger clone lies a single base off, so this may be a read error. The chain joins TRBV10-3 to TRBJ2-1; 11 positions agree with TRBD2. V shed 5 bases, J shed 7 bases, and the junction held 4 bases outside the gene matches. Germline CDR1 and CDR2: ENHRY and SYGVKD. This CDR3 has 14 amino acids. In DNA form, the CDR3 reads TGTGCCATCAGTTATAGCGGGGGGGGGAATGAGCAGTTCTTC. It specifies CAISYSGGGNEQFF.

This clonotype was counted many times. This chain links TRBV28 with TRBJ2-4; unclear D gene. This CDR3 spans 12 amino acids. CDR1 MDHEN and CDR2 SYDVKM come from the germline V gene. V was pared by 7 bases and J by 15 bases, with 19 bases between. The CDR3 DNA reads TGTGCCAGCAATTCACAAGATCTAGGGCGGTACTTC. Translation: CASNSQDLGRYF.

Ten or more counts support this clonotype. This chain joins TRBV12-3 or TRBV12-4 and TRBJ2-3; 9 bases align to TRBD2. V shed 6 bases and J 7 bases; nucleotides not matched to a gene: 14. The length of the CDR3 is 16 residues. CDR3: CASRPRGSGGGYTQYF. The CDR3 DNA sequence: TGTGCCAGCAGACCGCGGGGTAGCGGGGGAGGGTATACGCAGTATTTT.

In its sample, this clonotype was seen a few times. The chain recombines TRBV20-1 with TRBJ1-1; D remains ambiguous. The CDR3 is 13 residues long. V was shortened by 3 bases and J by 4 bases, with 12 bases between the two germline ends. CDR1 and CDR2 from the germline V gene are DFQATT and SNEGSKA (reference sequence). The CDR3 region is CSASVPAGTEAFF. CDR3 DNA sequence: TGCAGTGCTAGTGTACCGGCCGGCACTGAAGCTTTCTTT.

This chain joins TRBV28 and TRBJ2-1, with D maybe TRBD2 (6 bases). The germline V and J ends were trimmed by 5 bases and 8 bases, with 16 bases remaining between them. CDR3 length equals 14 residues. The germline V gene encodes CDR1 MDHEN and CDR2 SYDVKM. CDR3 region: CASSRLELMHEQFF. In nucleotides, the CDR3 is TGTGCCAGCAGTCGACTAGAGCTGATGCATGAGCAGTTCTTC.

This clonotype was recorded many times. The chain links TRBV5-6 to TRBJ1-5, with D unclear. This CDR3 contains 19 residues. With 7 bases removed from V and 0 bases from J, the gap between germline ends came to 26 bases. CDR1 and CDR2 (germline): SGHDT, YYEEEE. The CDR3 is CASSQPGWRCEYSNQPQHF. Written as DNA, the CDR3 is TGTGCCAGCTCCCAACCGGGATGGAGATGCGAGTATAGCAATCAGCCCCAGCATTTT.

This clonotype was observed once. The CDR3 loop reads CASSLTGGLNQPQHF. Written as DNA, the CDR3 is TGTGCCAGCAGTTTAACAGGGGGTCTTAATCAGCCCCAGCATTTT. V is TRBV28 and J is TRBJ1-5; 8 bases agree with TRBD1. J was trimmed by 4 bases and V by 2 bases; bases with no gene match: 4. The CDR3 is 15 amino acids. The germline CDR1 and CDR2 sequences are MDHEN and SYDVKM.

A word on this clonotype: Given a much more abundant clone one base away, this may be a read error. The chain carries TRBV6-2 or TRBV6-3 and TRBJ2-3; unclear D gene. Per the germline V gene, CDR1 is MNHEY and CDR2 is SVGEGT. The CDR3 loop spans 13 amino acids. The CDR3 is CASRVRNTETQYF. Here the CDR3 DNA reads TGTGCCAGCAGGGTGCGGAATACAGAGACGCAGTATTTT.

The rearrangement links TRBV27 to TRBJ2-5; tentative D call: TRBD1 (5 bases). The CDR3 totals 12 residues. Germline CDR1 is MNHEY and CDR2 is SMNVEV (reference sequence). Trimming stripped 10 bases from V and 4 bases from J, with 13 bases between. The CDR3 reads CANRLAIETQYF. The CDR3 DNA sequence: TGTGCCAACAGGTTGGCTATAGAGACCCAGTACTTC.

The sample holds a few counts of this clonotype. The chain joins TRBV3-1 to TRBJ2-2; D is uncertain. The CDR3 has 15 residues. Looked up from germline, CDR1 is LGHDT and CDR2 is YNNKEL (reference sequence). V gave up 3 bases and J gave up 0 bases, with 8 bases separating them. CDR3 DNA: TGTGCCAGCAGCCAGCTGACTTCGAACACCGGGGAGCTGTTTTTT. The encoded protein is CASSQLTSNTGELFF.